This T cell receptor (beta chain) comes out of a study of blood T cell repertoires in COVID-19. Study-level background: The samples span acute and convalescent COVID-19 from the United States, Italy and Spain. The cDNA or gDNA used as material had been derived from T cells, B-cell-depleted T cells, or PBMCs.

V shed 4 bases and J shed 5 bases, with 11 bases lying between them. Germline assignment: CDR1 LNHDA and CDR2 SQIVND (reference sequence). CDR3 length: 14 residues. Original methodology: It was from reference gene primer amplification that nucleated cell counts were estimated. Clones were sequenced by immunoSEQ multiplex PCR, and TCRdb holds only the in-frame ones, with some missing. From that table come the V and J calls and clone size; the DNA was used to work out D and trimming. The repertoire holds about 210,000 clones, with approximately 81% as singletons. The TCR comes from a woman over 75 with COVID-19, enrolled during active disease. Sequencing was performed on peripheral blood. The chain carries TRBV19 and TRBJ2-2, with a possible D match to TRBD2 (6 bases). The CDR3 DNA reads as TGTGCCAGTAGTAACGGAGGGCGAACCGGGGAGCTGTTTTTT. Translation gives CASSNGGRTGELFF.